What follows describes a single TCR beta chain. Its antigen is unknown. Sequencing ends 3 residues short of the CDR3 end; the germline J gene provides the rest. This entry comes from a study of T cells in women clearing cervical HPV infection. Study in general: Cases: HPV16-related CIN3 or worse on histology, 2 invasive cancers. Case blood was drawn when the lesion was first found; control blood after infection became undetectable. Overall study findings and caveats: Controls had more TRBV6-7 (0.16%) than cases (about 0.11%).

Data came from immunoSEQ multiplex PCR; TCRdb stores just in-frame clones and leaves some out. This listing includes about 12,000 clones. The CDR3 is 12 residues long. With 4 bases removed from V and 6 bases from J, the gap between germline ends came to 9 bases. The V gene's germline CDR1 is WSHSY and CDR2 SAAADI. The sequenced material came from blood buffy coat. The chain employs TRBV10-2 and TRBJ1-2; D unresolved. This sequence originates from a woman between 18 and 69 years old with a cervical HPV16 infection that either progressed to CIN3+ or cleared (not recorded which). CDR3 DNA, as far as it was read: TGCGCCAGCAGTGTCCAGTTCGATGGC. It is translated as CASSVQFDG. The full CDR3 is CASSVQFDGYTF.